This T cell receptor (beta chain) was identified in a study of chemoradiotherapy in HPV16-positive cancers. Germline V gene data show CDR1 as SGHKS and CDR2 as YYEKEE (reference sequence). This CDR3 has 15 residues. Trimming took off 5 bases at V and 2 bases at J, with 17 bases between the two ends. There are a few counts of this clone. The target antigen is unknown. Measured with immunoSEQ multiplex PCR; TCRdb has only the in-frame clones, and not every one. This table holds some 3,100 clones, roughly 90% found once. Study conclusions and caveats: Functional assays defining HPV-specific T cells used only a couple of HPV16-positive patients. During treatment, candidate HPV-specific clones and E7-related motifs expanded in tumor.

The gene calls are TRBV5-5 and TRBJ2-7, with a weak D call TRBD1 (6 bases). Sequences were derived from tumor tissue, sampled from a patient who underwent chemoradiotherapy. The TCR was taken from a human donor with HPV-associated anogenital cancer. The CDR3 sequence is CASSHTPQGPYEQYF. CDR3 nucleotides: TGTGCCAGCAGTCATACCCCACAGGGTCCCTACGAGCAGTACTTC.